The present TCR beta chain was sequenced within a study of memory CD8 T cells in hepatitis C reinfection. Study at large: Samples before reinfection came 55 to 20 weeks prior to detection.

CDR3 length: 13 amino acids. Looked up from germline, CDR1 is GTSNPN and CDR2 is SVGIG (reference sequence). V dropped 8 bases and J dropped 7 bases, with 18 bases sitting between them. Indicated time point: pre-reinfection, 55 to 20 weeks before reinfection detection. The sorted cells went straight to TCR sequencing with no prior in vitro expansion. Repertoires were generated with immunoSEQ multiplex PCR, while TCRdb's copy carries only in-frame clones and drops some. The data contain about 6,600 clones, roughly nine tenths of them seen just once; the ten biggest clones take up around a fifth. What was sequenced was naive CD8+ T cells sorted from blood. V gene TRBV30 combines with J gene TRBJ2-1, with a tentative D call TRBD2 (5 bases). The receptor comes from a middle-aged man with hepatitis C virus infection. CDR3 bases: TGTGCCAGCCTCGGGGTCGGGTGGAATGAGCAGTTCTTC. Protein product: CASLGVGWNEQFF.